A single sample gave rise to the 2 T cell receptor beta chains below, sequenced in a study of blood T cell repertoires in COVID-19. TCRdb's copy holds only in-frame clones and misses some; the assay was immunoSEQ multiplex PCR. The sample carries around 180,000 clones, roughly nine tenths recorded once. The sequencing input was peripheral blood. The source is a man in his sixties or seventies with active or convalescent COVID-19.

This chain joins TRBV10-2 and TRBJ2-7; 7 positions match TRBD2. Per the germline V gene, CDR1 is WSHSY and CDR2 is SAAADI. After removal of 8 bases from V and 0 bases from J, the junction contained 10 bases not matched to a gene. The CDR3 extends over 15 amino acids. The CDR3 reads CASWERGGSSYEQYF. As DNA, the CDR3 is TGCGCCAGCTGGGAGCGGGGTGGGAGCTCCTACGAGCAGTACTTC.

The chain links TRBV7-2 to TRBJ1-2; D unclear. Germline CDR1 SGHTA, CDR2 FQGNSA. The ends were cut back, 4 bases at V and 6 bases at J, with 12 bases in the middle. The CDR3 has 13 residues. In nucleotides, the CDR3 is TGTGCCAGCAGCTCCAGGCAGCTCCATGGCTACACCTTC. As protein: CASSSRQLHGYTF.